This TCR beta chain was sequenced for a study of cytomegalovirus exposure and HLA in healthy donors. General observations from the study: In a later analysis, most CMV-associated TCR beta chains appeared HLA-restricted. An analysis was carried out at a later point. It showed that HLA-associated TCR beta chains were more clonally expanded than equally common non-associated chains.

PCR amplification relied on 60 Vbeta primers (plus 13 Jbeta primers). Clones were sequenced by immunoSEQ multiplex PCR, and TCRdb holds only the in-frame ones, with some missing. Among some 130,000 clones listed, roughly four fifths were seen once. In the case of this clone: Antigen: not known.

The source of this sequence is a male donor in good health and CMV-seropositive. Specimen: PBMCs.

DNA for the CDR3: TGTGCCAGCAGGACAGGGGGGTCCTACGAGCAGTACTTC. It codes for CASRTGGSYEQYF. V and J are TRBV28 and TRBJ2-5; 9 bases align to TRBD1. The assigned J gene may be wrong: the sequence end matches TRBJ2-7 better. Germline-derived CDR1 and CDR2 are MDHEN and SYDVKM. There are 13 residues in the CDR3.